Listed below are T cell receptor beta chains from one sample, sequenced in a study of cytomegalovirus exposure and HLA in healthy donors. Only in-frame clones appear in the TCRdb table, and some are missing; sequencing was by immunoSEQ multiplex PCR. This table holds 150,000 to 250,000 clones, about 79% found once. Source material: PBMCs. These receptors came from a woman in her 30s in good health and CMV-seropositive. CDR3s include the opening cysteine and the closing phenylalanine or tryptophan. The D gene is left open where the match is weak. Not every row has a clone size; where given, it reads once, few, many or a size class.

v_call,d_call,clone_size,j_call,cdr3_length,cdr3_nt,cdr3_aa
TRBV5-1,.,.,TRBJ2-3,14,TGCGCCAGCAGCTTTGGACAGAGCACAGATACGCAGTATTTT,CASSFGQSTDTQYF
TRBV30,.,.,TRBJ2-2,19,TGTGCCTGGAGTGTTGGGCCACCGTGGGTAGGGGCCAACACCGGGGAGCTGTTTTTT,CAWSVGPPWVGANTGELFF
TRBV14,.,.,TRBJ2-7,13,TGTGCCAGCAGCCAAGATCTCGGGTCCGAGCAGTACTTC,CASSQDLGSEQYF
TRBV5-1,TRBD2,.,TRBJ2-2,17,TGCGCCAGCAGCTCCACCCTAGCGGGAACGAACACCGGGGAGCTGTTTTTT,CASSSTLAGTNTGELFF
TRBV28,TRBD1,.,TRBJ2-7,15,TGTGCCAGCAGTTTAATAGGGGGCACGAACTACGAGCAGTACTTC,CASSLIGGTNYEQYF
TRBV27,TRBD1,.,TRBJ1-2,13,TGTGCCAGCAGTAACCAGGGGGCGCGGGGCTACACCTTC,CASSNQGARGYTF
TRBV2,.,.,TRBJ1-2,14,TGTGCCAGCAGTGAGGCGGGGGGCTGGGATGGCTACACCTTC,CASSEAGGWDGYTF
TRBV27,TRBD1,.,TRBJ2-7,15,TGTGCCAGCAGTCTAGTAGGGACAGGAACCTACGAGCAGTACTTC,CASSLVGTGTYEQYF
TRBV28,.,.,TRBJ1-2,13,TGTGCCAGCAGGCTAATAGGGGTCCATGGCTACACCTTC,CASRLIGVHGYTF
TRBV7-9,TRBD1,once,TRBJ1-2,16,TGTGCCAGCAGCTCAGACAGGGGGCCACAGAGCTATGGCTACACCTTC,CASSSDRGPQSYGYTF
TRBV11-3,TRBD2,.,TRBJ2-1,15,TGTGCCAGCAGCTTGGGGAGGGGAGGCTACAATGAGCAGTTCTTC,CASSLGRGGYNEQFF
TRBV6-6,TRBD1,.,TRBJ1-2,14,TGTGCCAGCACAAGTGTGGACAGGGAGAATGGCTACACCTTC,CASTSVDRENGYTF
TRBV6-1,.,.,TRBJ2-1,11,TGTGCCAGCAGCGTACTAGCCGAGCAGTTCTTC,CASSVLAEQFF